This T cell receptor beta chain comes out of a study of blood T cell repertoires in COVID-19 (dated by TCRdb to 2018 to 2021). Background for the entire study: Samples covering the acute and convalescent phases of COVID-19 were provided by collaborators in the United States, Italy and Spain. Samples were obtained from the ongoing ImmuneRACE study (first 160 participants) and from 1,254 subjects provided by 6 global collaborators. The repertoires were made available in a free public database intended to serve as a resource for research on the immune response to SARS-CoV-2. Subjects who had been exposed to COVID-19, were actively infected with it, or had recovered from it provided the deeply sampled blood TCRbeta repertoires that made up the dataset. Where available, HLA class I and class II types were taken from metadata supplied by the sample provider and were not determined by assay-based typing. The prospective study material was composed of cDNA or gDNA derived from T cells, B-cell-depleted T cells, or PBMCs. A de-identified subject ID, COVID-19 status, age in years and sex were almost always included in the sample metadata.

TCRbeta CDR3 regions were amplified from genomic DNA by means of the immunoSEQ Assay, a bias-controlled multiplex PCR. In the source study's methods: The number of nucleated cells in each sample was estimated by amplification of reference gene primers within the assay. To quantify the absolute abundance of each unique TCRbeta CDR3 rearrangement, sequence reads were collapsed and filtered. Productive Simpson clonality was computed per sample as the square root of Simpson's diversity index over productive rearrangements. TCRdb took this table from immuneACCESS and kept in-frame rearrangements with V and J called. Such tables lack part of the clones; where checked against another copy, unresolved V genes explain under half of the gap, and the rest is unexplained. The DNA was the basis for D and trimming; V, J and clone size are from that table. The sample table contains more than 65,000 clones; only one count was recorded for roughly four fifths of them. The ten largest clones capture around 6.9% of the sample.

For this clone: Its specific antigen is unknown. No base quality values were provided; no much bigger clone lies one nucleotide off.

Study-wide findings and limitations: The quantity of clinical and demographic metadata differed by source and by participant and was supplied without curation.

The collaborating institutions used their own protocols to collect whole blood in K2EDTA tubes. For TCRbeta analysis, collaborators shipped samples as frozen whole blood, isolated PBMCs, or DNA extracted from either of those sample types. Input material: peripheral blood. This clonotype was sampled from a human donor in a cohort sampled during active COVID-19.

The DNA sequence is as follows: TGTGCCAGCGGGGCGGCAGCACAAAATCAGCCCCAGCATTTT. This codes for CASGAAAQNQPQHF. Recombination linked TRBV7-9 to TRBJ1-5; matching of 5 bases hints at TRBD1 as the D gene. V loses 8 bases, J loses 4 bases, and the germline ends lie 15 bases apart. CDR1 is given as SEHNR and CDR2 as FQNEAQ, both from the germline V gene (reference sequence). From its cysteine to its phenylalanine, the CDR3 spans 14 amino acids. The DNA shown is the 42-base CDR3, in frame from base 1.